Listed here is a single TCR beta chain. What it binds is not known. The data originate from a study of T cell responses to AZD1222 COVID-19 vaccine. Sequenced by immunoSEQ multiplex PCR; TCRdb stores in-frame clones only, minus some. The sample consists of about 96,000 clones, 70% to 90% of them appearing once. The CDR3 loop spans 17 amino acids. Germline CDR1 is KGHDR and CDR2 is SFDVKD. The V and J ends lost 6 bases and 0 bases respectively, with 17 bases between them. Regarding the study as a whole: After two AZD1222 doses, spike-specific TCR breadth and depth rose versus day 0. It should be noted that donors were predominantly white British and more often female, and clonal diversity was possibly underestimated.

The specimen was peripheral blood, collected on day 0 of AZD1222 vaccination. This chain connects TRBV24-1 to TRBJ2-1; D gene unclear. The TCR comes from an adult in good health. The CDR3 nucleotides read TGTGCCACCAGTCCCACTCTCCCCGCAAGCTCCTACAATGAGCAGTTCTTC. Protein product: CATSPTLPASSYNEQFF.